The rows below give T cell receptor beta chains drawn from one sample of a study of cytomegalovirus exposure and HLA in healthy donors. The assay was immunoSEQ multiplex PCR, and TCRdb's table has in-frame clones only and misses some. The repertoire includes around 200,000 clones, over 65% of them detected once, and 2.6% sits in the top ten. The source material was PBMCs. The source of these receptors is a woman aged 45-60 years in good health and CMV-seropositive. The CDR3 runs from the conserved cysteine through the conserved F or W. Fields, in order: CDR3 length, J gene, clone size, V gene, D gene, CDR3 DNA, CDR3 protein. D genes are given only for firm matches. Clone size is not always given. Where it is, it says once, few, many or a class for expanded clones.

cdr3_length: 14; j_call: TRBJ2-3; clone_size: .; v_call: TRBV7-3; d_call: .; cdr3_nt: TGTGCCAGCAGCTTAAACAGGGCAGGAAATACGCAGTATTTT; cdr3_aa: CASSLNRAGNTQYF
cdr3_length: 17; j_call: TRBJ2-5; clone_size: .; v_call: TRBV19; d_call: TRBD2; cdr3_nt: TGTGCCAGTAGTAAGACTAGCGGGGGGGCCTACCAAGAGACCCAGTACTTC; cdr3_aa: CASSKTSGGAYQETQYF
cdr3_length: 16; j_call: TRBJ2-5; clone_size: .; v_call: TRBV9; d_call: TRBD2; cdr3_nt: TGTGCCAGCAGCGTAGGGGCTAGCGGGGGGCAAGAGACCCAGTACTTC; cdr3_aa: CASSVGASGGQETQYF
cdr3_length: 14; j_call: TRBJ1-2; clone_size: .; v_call: TRBV7-2; d_call: .; cdr3_nt: TGTGCCAGCACCACCGGAAGCGCTAACTATGGCTACACCTTC; cdr3_aa: CASTTGSANYGYTF
cdr3_length: 15; j_call: TRBJ2-7; clone_size: .; v_call: TRBV6-1; d_call: TRBD1; cdr3_nt: TGTGCCAGCAGGCTTTTGGGACAGGAATACTACGAGCAGTACTTC; cdr3_aa: CASRLLGQEYYEQYF
cdr3_length: 12; j_call: TRBJ2-7; clone_size: .; v_call: TRBV6-1; d_call: .; cdr3_nt: TGTGCCAGCAGTTTACAGGGTTACGAGCAGTACTTC; cdr3_aa: CASSLQGYEQYF
cdr3_length: 14; j_call: TRBJ1-2; clone_size: .; v_call: TRBV9; d_call: .; cdr3_nt: TGTGCCAGCAGCGTAGATAGGGGAAGCTATGGCTACACCTTC; cdr3_aa: CASSVDRGSYGYTF
cdr3_length: 15; j_call: TRBJ1-2; clone_size: .; v_call: TRBV7-8; d_call: .; cdr3_nt: TGTGCCAGCAGCTTAGGAGGGAGGAATGCAGGCGGCTACACCTTC; cdr3_aa: CASSLGGRNAGGYTF
cdr3_length: 13; j_call: TRBJ1-1; clone_size: .; v_call: TRBV19; d_call: TRBD1; cdr3_nt: TGTGCCAGTACCGAGACAGGGTCCCCTTGGGCTTTCTTT; cdr3_aa: CASTETGSPWAFF
cdr3_length: 14; j_call: TRBJ2-7; clone_size: .; v_call: TRBV5-6; d_call: TRBD1; cdr3_nt: TGTGCCAGCAGGAAAAGGGACAGGGGCTACGAGCAGTACTTC; cdr3_aa: CASRKRDRGYEQYF
cdr3_length: 14; j_call: TRBJ1-2; clone_size: .; v_call: TRBV19; d_call: .; cdr3_nt: TGTGCCAGTAGTACAGGGCGAACGGACTATGGCTACACCTTC; cdr3_aa: CASSTGRTDYGYTF
cdr3_length: 16; j_call: TRBJ1-1; clone_size: .; v_call: TRBV10-3; d_call: TRBD1; cdr3_nt: TGTGCCATCAGTGTTCTGCCGGGACAGGTTACGACTGAAGCTTTCTTT; cdr3_aa: CAISVLPGQVTTEAFF
cdr3_length: 15; j_call: TRBJ2-2; clone_size: .; v_call: TRBV6-6; d_call: TRBD2; cdr3_nt: TGTGCCAGCAGGCAGTCTTTTGGGAGGGCCGGGGAGCTGTTTTTT; cdr3_aa: CASRQSFGRAGELFF
cdr3_length: 15; j_call: TRBJ1-2; clone_size: .; v_call: TRBV4-1; d_call: .; cdr3_nt: TGCGCCAGCAGCCAGTCAGCGGGGGGAACCTATGGCTACACCTTC; cdr3_aa: CASSQSAGGTYGYTF
cdr3_length: 18; j_call: TRBJ2-3; clone_size: .; v_call: TRBV25-1; d_call: TRBD2; cdr3_nt: TGTGCCAGCAGTGAGGGAATAGCGGGGGGGCATATCACAGATACGCAGTATTTT; cdr3_aa: CASSEGIAGGHITDTQYF
cdr3_length: 14; j_call: TRBJ1-2; clone_size: .; v_call: TRBV4-1; d_call: TRBD1; cdr3_nt: TGCGCCAGCAGCCCAGACAGGGTCAAGGGCGGCTACACCTTC; cdr3_aa: CASSPDRVKGGYTF
cdr3_length: 13; j_call: TRBJ2-1; clone_size: .; v_call: TRBV6-6; d_call: .; cdr3_nt: TGTGCCAGCAGTTACTCCGAAGGGGGTCAGCAGTTCTTC; cdr3_aa: CASSYSEGGQQFF
cdr3_length: 15; j_call: TRBJ1-5; clone_size: .; v_call: TRBV6-5; d_call: .; cdr3_nt: TGTGCCAGCAGGCGGACAGACGATAGCAATCAGCCCCAGCATTTT; cdr3_aa: CASRRTDDSNQPQHF
cdr3_length: 12; j_call: TRBJ1-5; clone_size: .; v_call: TRBV2; d_call: TRBD1; cdr3_nt: TGTGCCAGTAGAGACAGGGATCAGCCCCAGCATTTT; cdr3_aa: CASRDRDQPQHF
cdr3_length: 13; j_call: TRBJ2-7; clone_size: .; v_call: TRBV28; d_call: TRBD1; cdr3_nt: TGTGCCAGCCAACTCGACAGGGTGGGGGAGCAGTACTTC; cdr3_aa: CASQLDRVGEQYF
cdr3_length: 13; j_call: TRBJ2-7; clone_size: .; v_call: TRBV7-6; d_call: .; cdr3_nt: TGTGCCAGCAGCTCCATGGGGGGGCCCGAGCAGTACTTC; cdr3_aa: CASSSMGGPEQYF
cdr3_length: 16; j_call: TRBJ1-2; clone_size: .; v_call: TRBV27; d_call: .; cdr3_nt: TGTGCCAGCAGTTTAGCGTCAGGCACCCTTAACTATGGCTACACCTTC; cdr3_aa: CASSLASGTLNYGYTF
cdr3_length: 17; j_call: TRBJ2-2; clone_size: .; v_call: TRBV11-2; d_call: TRBD2; cdr3_nt: TGTGCCAGCAGCTTGGGACTAGCGGGGGGGCCAGGCGGGGAGCTGTTTTTT; cdr3_aa: CASSLGLAGGPGGELFF
cdr3_length: 12; j_call: TRBJ2-5; clone_size: .; v_call: TRBV19; d_call: .; cdr3_nt: TGTGCCAGTAGTGAGACTTCGGGGGCCCAGTACTTC; cdr3_aa: CASSETSGAQYF
cdr3_length: 15; j_call: TRBJ2-3; clone_size: once; v_call: TRBV5-1; d_call: TRBD1; cdr3_nt: TGCGCCAGCAGCCCGGGACAGGGGGCCGTGGATACGCAGTATTTT; cdr3_aa: CASSPGQGAVDTQYF
cdr3_length: 15; j_call: TRBJ1-3; clone_size: .; v_call: TRBV19; d_call: .; cdr3_nt: TGTGCCAGTACGAAACAGGACAGCTCTGGAAACACCATATATTTT; cdr3_aa: CASTKQDSSGNTIYF
cdr3_length: 19; j_call: TRBJ2-7; clone_size: .; v_call: TRBV4-1; d_call: TRBD2; cdr3_nt: TGCGCCAGCAGCCAAGTAGGGGGAGAAGGTAGCGGGGTTCCCTACGAGCAGTACTTC; cdr3_aa: CASSQVGGEGSGVPYEQYF
cdr3_length: 14; j_call: TRBJ1-1; clone_size: .; v_call: TRBV7-9; d_call: .; cdr3_nt: TGTGCCAGCAGCCCCCGGGGAAAGAACACTGAAGCTTTCTTT; cdr3_aa: CASSPRGKNTEAFF
cdr3_length: 16; j_call: TRBJ1-1; clone_size: once; v_call: TRBV18; d_call: .; cdr3_nt: TGTGCCAGCTCCCCCCGTTATCCGGCGGAGAACACTGAAGCTTTCTTT; cdr3_aa: CASSPRYPAENTEAFF
cdr3_length: 16; j_call: TRBJ2-2; clone_size: .; v_call: TRBV4-1; d_call: .; cdr3_nt: TGCGCCAGCAGCCAAGACCGGGGGAGTGTCACCGGGGAGCTGTTTTTT; cdr3_aa: CASSQDRGSVTGELFF
cdr3_length: 15; j_call: TRBJ1-1; clone_size: .; v_call: TRBV5-1; d_call: .; cdr3_nt: TGCGCCAGCAGCTTGGCCGGGGAGGTAAACACTGAAGCTTTCTTT; cdr3_aa: CASSLAGEVNTEAFF
cdr3_length: 13; j_call: TRBJ1-2; clone_size: .; v_call: TRBV12-5; d_call: .; cdr3_nt: TGTGCTAGTGGTCCGGGGGATTACGCCGGCTACACCTTC; cdr3_aa: CASGPGDYAGYTF
cdr3_length: 15; j_call: TRBJ1-3; clone_size: .; v_call: TRBV6-6; d_call: .; cdr3_nt: TGTGCCAGCAGTTACCAGGGAAGCTCTGGAAACACCATATATTTT; cdr3_aa: CASSYQGSSGNTIYF
cdr3_length: 15; j_call: TRBJ2-7; clone_size: .; v_call: TRBV4-1; d_call: TRBD2; cdr3_nt: TGCGCCAGCAGCCAAGAGTGGGGGGGAAGAGGCGAGCAGTACTTC; cdr3_aa: CASSQEWGGRGEQYF
cdr3_length: 14; j_call: TRBJ2-7; clone_size: few; v_call: TRBV7-9; d_call: .; cdr3_nt: TGTGCCAGCAGCTTCAGGGGGGATCTCGGCGAGCAGTACTTC; cdr3_aa: CASSFRGDLGEQYF
cdr3_length: 13; j_call: TRBJ1-2; clone_size: .; v_call: TRBV9; d_call: .; cdr3_nt: TGTGCCAGCAGCCCCCAGGGGAACTATGGCTACACCTTC; cdr3_aa: CASSPQGNYGYTF
cdr3_length: 13; j_call: TRBJ1-1; clone_size: .; v_call: TRBV7-9; d_call: .; cdr3_nt: TGTGCCAGCTCCAGGGGATTGAACACTGAAGCTTTCTTT; cdr3_aa: CASSRGLNTEAFF
cdr3_length: 12; j_call: TRBJ2-7; clone_size: .; v_call: TRBV5-1; d_call: .; cdr3_nt: TGCGCCAGCAGCTTAGACAACTACGAGCAGTACTTC; cdr3_aa: CASSLDNYEQYF
cdr3_length: 14; j_call: TRBJ1-2; clone_size: .; v_call: TRBV6-1; d_call: TRBD1; cdr3_nt: TGTGCCAGCGGACGACAGGGGGCTGTAGGTGGCTACACCTTC; cdr3_aa: CASGRQGAVGGYTF
cdr3_length: 13; j_call: TRBJ2-7; clone_size: .; v_call: TRBV19; d_call: .; cdr3_nt: TGTGCCAGTAGCGCGGTCCCACGCTACGAGCAGTACTTC; cdr3_aa: CASSAVPRYEQYF